This T cell receptor beta chain was sequenced for a study of vaccination and CD4 T cells after COVID-19. Study information: The convalescents, six males and four females, included two who were Hispanic.

As for treatment: roughly 10-day PBMC culture with coronavirus spike peptide pools or control peptides (ViraFEST assay). Worth noting for this clonotype: Its antigen is not known.

Germline CDR1 reads SQVTM; CDR2 reads ANQGSEA. The CDR3 spans 13 residues. Oncomine TCR Beta short-read sequencing was applied to DNA from cultured CD4+ T cells. TCRdb processed the PCR reads anew with MiXCR; each CDR3 protein has one entry. The sample consists of 15,000 or so distinct CDR3 sequences, approximately 58% of them appearing once. The chain has TRBV29-1 and TRBJ1-1; TRBD1 is a possible D gene (6 bases). This specimen was CD4+ T cells from blood, cultured in vitro, taken after SARS-CoV-2 vaccination. This sequence was found in a human donor who had recovered from COVID-19. CDR3 coding DNA: TGCACCGCAGGGGCTGGAATGAACACTGAAGCTTTCTTT. Protein product: CTAGAGMNTEAFF.